This T cell receptor beta chain was retrieved from a study of cytomegalovirus exposure and HLA in healthy donors. Study results and caveats: It was shown in a later analysis that HLA-associated TCR beta chains were more clonally expanded than other, equally common chains. In a later analysis, specific HLA alleles were associated with more than 15,000 TCR beta sequences at a 0.05 false discovery rate.

A note on this clone: What it recognizes is unknown.

Germline CDR1 reads SGHTA; CDR2 reads FQGNSA. V was pared by 4 bases and J by 4 bases, with 5 bases of the junction left unmatched. The CDR3 spans 15 residues. It was with 60 Vbeta and 13 Jbeta primers that the PCR ran. TCRdb's copy holds only in-frame clones and misses some; the assay was immunoSEQ multiplex PCR. This repertoire shows tens of thousands of clones, approximately 80% found once; its top ten account for 8% to 9%. Specimen: PBMCs. The receptor was isolated from a woman aged 40 to 55 in good health and CMV-seropositive. V usage is TRBV7-2 and J usage is TRBJ2-3, with 10 bases that match TRBD2. CDR3 amino acids: CASSYLAGVADTQYF. In DNA, the CDR3 is TGTGCCAGCAGCTACCTAGCGGGGGTGGCAGATACGCAGTATTTT.